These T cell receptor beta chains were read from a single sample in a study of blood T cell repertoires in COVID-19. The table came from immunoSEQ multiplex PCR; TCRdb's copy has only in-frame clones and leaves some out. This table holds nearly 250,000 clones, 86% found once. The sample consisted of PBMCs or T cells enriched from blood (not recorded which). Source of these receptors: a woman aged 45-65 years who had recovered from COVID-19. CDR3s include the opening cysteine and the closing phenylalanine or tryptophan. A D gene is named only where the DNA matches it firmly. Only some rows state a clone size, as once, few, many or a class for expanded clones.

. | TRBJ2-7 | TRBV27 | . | CASSLSGDNEQYF | TGTGCCAGCAGCTTATCCGGGGACAACGAGCAGTACTTC
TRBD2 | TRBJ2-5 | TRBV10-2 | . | CASSGWRELQETQYF | TGCGCCAGCAGTGGGTGGCGGGAGCTACAAGAGACCCAGTACTTC
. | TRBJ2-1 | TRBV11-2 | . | CASSFIGGTRRYNEQFF | TGTGCCAGCAGCTTCATTGGCGGGACCAGGAGATACAATGAGCAGTTCTTC
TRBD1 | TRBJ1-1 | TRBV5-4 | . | CASSLDHRGNTEAFF | TGTGCCAGCAGCTTGGATCACAGGGGGAACACTGAAGCTTTCTTT
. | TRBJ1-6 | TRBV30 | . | CAWSSMAPLHF | TGTGCCTGGAGTAGCATGGCACCCCTCCACTTT
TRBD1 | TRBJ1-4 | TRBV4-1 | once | CASSRLQGFNEKLFF | TGCGCCAGCAGCCGCCTACAGGGGTTCAATGAAAAACTGTTTTTT
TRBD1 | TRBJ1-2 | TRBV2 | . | CASSVEQGLSGYTF | TGTGCCAGCAGTGTGGAACAGGGGCTGTCTGGCTACACCTTC
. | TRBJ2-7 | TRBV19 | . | CASSPGLFLYEQYF | TGTGCCAGTAGTCCCGGACTCTTTCTCTACGAGCAGTACTTC
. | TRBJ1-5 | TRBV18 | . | CASSPGMREPQHF | TGTGCCAGCTCACCAGGTATGAGGGAGCCCCAGCATTTT
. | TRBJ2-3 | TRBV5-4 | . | CASSFGGLGTDTQYF | TGTGCCAGCAGCTTCGGGGGACTGGGCACAGATACGCAGTATTTT
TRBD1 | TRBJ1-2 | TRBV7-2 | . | CASSLYQGARGDYGYTF | TGTGCCAGCAGCTTATACCAGGGGGCGAGAGGGGACTATGGCTACACCTTC
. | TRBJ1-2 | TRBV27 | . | CASSLGGPLYGYTF | TGTGCCAGCAGTTTAGGGGGCCCTCTCTATGGCTACACCTTC
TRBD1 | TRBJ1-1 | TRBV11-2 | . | CASNGQGLNTEAFF | TGTGCCAGCAATGGACAGGGACTGAACACTGAAGCTTTCTTT
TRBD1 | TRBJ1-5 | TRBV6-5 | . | CASTATGGQPQHF | TGTGCCAGCACCGCGACAGGGGGTCAGCCCCAGCATTTT
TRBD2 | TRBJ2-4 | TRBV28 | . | CASSLAPGTGLATDF | TGTGCCAGCAGTTTAGCCCCCGGTACTGGACTAGCGACAGACTTC
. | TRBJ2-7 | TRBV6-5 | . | CASRSPWTVSEQYF | TGTGCCAGCAGATCGCCCTGGACAGTTTCAGAGCAGTACTTC
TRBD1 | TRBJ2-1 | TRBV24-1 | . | CATSDLTTGIKEQFF | TGTGCCACCAGTGATTTGACGACAGGGATTAAGGAGCAGTTCTTC
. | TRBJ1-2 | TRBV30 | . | CAHEPRTAGNGYTF | TGTGCCCACGAACCGAGGACAGCTGGGAATGGCTACACCTTC
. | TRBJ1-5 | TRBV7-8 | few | CASSLGDTRNQPQHF | TGTGCCAGCAGCTTAGGGGACACTAGAAATCAGCCCCAGCATTTT
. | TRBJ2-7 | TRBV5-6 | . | CASSPSGFGLLGIAFEQYF | TGTGCCAGCAGCCCCTCAGGGTTTGGGTTATTGGGTATCGCTTTCGAGCAGTACTTC
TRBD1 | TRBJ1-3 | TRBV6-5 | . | CASKTRGTSGNTIYF | TGTGCCAGCAAGACCAGGGGGACAAGTGGAAACACCATATATTTT
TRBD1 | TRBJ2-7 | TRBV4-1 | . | CASSPRTGGGIEQYF | TGCGCCAGCAGCCCGCGGACAGGGGGCGGGATCGAGCAGTACTTC
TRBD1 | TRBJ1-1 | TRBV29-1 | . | CSVPRGRGTEAFF | TGCAGCGTCCCCAGGGGGCGAGGCACTGAAGCTTTCTTT
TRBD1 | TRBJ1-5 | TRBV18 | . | CASSPQRGGGLVAQHF | TGTGCCAGCTCACCACAGAGAGGGGGCGGTTTAGTAGCCCAGCATTTT
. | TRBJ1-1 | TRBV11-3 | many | CASSASGFFRNMNTEAFF | TGTGCCAGCAGCGCCAGCGGGTTTTTCCGCAACATGAACACTGAAGCTTTCTTT
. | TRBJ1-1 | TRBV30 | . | CAWSRPGQRNTEAFF | TGTGCCTGGAGCCGACCGGGACAAAGAAACACTGAAGCTTTCTTT
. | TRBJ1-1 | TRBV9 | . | CASSVVAQGRGSEAFF | TGTGCCAGCAGCGTAGTAGCCCAAGGGAGGGGATCGGAAGCTTTCTTT
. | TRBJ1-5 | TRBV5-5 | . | CASSTGRGSQLNQPQHF | TGTGCCAGCAGCACCGGTCGGGGAAGCCAACTCAATCAGCCCCAGCATTTT
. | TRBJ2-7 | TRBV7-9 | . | CASSSGRTVVYEQYF | TGTGCCAGCAGCTCGGGCAGGACAGTAGTATACGAGCAGTACTTC
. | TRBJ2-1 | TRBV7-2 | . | CASRGHLAYNEQFF | TGTGCCAGCAGGGGACATTTAGCCTACAATGAGCAGTTCTTC
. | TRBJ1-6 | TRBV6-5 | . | CASSYRVTGLNSPLHF | TGTGCCAGCAGTTACCGCGTTACAGGCCTTAATTCACCCCTCCACTTT
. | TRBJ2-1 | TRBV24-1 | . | CATSDLRTPSYNEQFF | TGTGCCACCAGTGATTTAAGGACTCCTTCCTACAATGAGCAGTTCTTC
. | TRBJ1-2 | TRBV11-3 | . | CASSFYNYGYTF | TGTGCCAGCAGCTTCTATAACTATGGCTACACCTTC